The 6 T cell receptor beta chains below come from one sample, sequenced in a study of naive and memory T cell subsets. An equimolar mix of two oligonucleotides served as the beta constant-region primer for TRBC1 and TRBC2. The ligated cDNA underwent four PCR rounds using SP2 and nested alpha and beta constant-region primers. TCRdb itself ran the UMI-ligation and nested PCR reads through MiXCR, one entry per CDR3 protein. The table includes around 18,000 distinct CDR3 sequences, 8.5% to 9.5% detected once. The sequencing sample was made of central memory CD8+ T cells from blood. These receptors originate from a human donor in good health.

Details on this clonotype: Being one base from a much bigger clone, this may be a read error. This rearrangement joins TRBV19 to TRBJ2-7, with TRBD2 matching over 7 bases. The CDR3 has 13 amino acids. V trimming: 3 bases; J trimming: 7 bases; junction bases outside the gene matches: 6. Germline V gives CDR1 LNHDA, CDR2 SQIVND (reference sequence). In DNA, the CDR3 is TGTGCCAGTAGTATGGGGGAGGGCGGGGAGCAGTACTTC. This codes for CASSMGEGGEQYF.

Ten or more counts support this clonotype. The chain couples TRBV15 to TRBJ1-6; 7 nucleotides line up with TRBD1. Looked up from germline, CDR1 is LNHNV and CDR2 is YYDKDF (reference sequence). J was trimmed by 5 bases and V by 1 base; bases with no gene match: 2. This CDR3 contains 15 residues. CDR3 sequence (DNA): TGTGCCACCAGCAGAGGGACAGGTGATAATTCACCCCTCCACTTT. It translates to CATSRGTGDNSPLHF.

This clonotype was observed at least ten times. The V gene is TRBV12-3 or TRBV12-4, the J gene TRBJ2-1, with 7 bases that match TRBD1. With 1 base clipped from V and 7 bases from J, the junction kept 4 bases outside the gene matches. The CDR3 runs 14 residues. The CDR3 reads CASSLGRGRNEQFF. In DNA form, the CDR3 reads TGTGCCAGCAGTTTAGGCAGGGGGAGAAATGAGCAGTTCTTC.

This clonotype was observed many times. The genes are TRBV6-1 and TRBJ2-5; 8 nucleotides align to TRBD1. Trimming at V came to 2 bases and at J to 1 base, leaving 6 bases not matched to a gene. CDR1 MNHNS and CDR2 SASEGT come from the germline V gene. The CDR3 sequence is 16 residues long. The CDR3 loop reads CASSESTGTGQETQYF. The CDR3 DNA sequence: TGTGCCAGCAGTGAATCCACAGGGACAGGCCAAGAGACCCAGTACTTC.

This clonotype appeared a few times. The rearrangement joins TRBV9 to TRBJ2-7; D is unclear. The germline gives CDR1 SGDLS, CDR2 YYNGEE. This CDR3 contains 14 residues. Trimming stripped 0 bases from V and 7 bases from J, with 14 bases between. The CDR3 region has the DNA TGTGCCAGCAGCGTAGCCAGGACCCGACGGGAGCAGTACTTC. Translated: CASSVARTRREQYF. Full variable domain (missing parts from reference TRBV9 and TRBJ2-7): DSGVTQTPKHLITATGQRVTLRCSPRSGDLSVYWYQQSLDQGLQFLIQYYNGEERAKGNILERFSAQQFPDLHSELNLSSLELGDSALYFCASSVARTRREQYFGPGTRLTVT.

In this sample, this clonotype turned up many times. The J gene is TRBJ2-7, the V gene TRBV10-3; D is tentatively TRBD1 or TRBD2 (7 bases each). V was pared by 6 bases and J by 2 bases, with 20 bases between. The germline CDR1 and CDR2 sequences are ENHRY and SYGVKD. The CDR3 contains 16 residues. CDR3 DNA sequence: TGTGCCATCAGCCGTATGACAGGGAGGGAGCCCTACGAGCAGTACTTC. Translation: CAISRMTGREPYEQYF.